The next 20 T cell receptor beta chains were all read from a single sample in a study of OX40 agonist ivuxolimab in advanced cancers. Profiling relied on immunoSEQ multiplex PCR, and the TCRdb table lists in-frame clones only, not all of them. In the table there are about 21,000 clones, 65% to 90% of which are singletons. The specimen comprised CD4+ or CD8+ T cells sorted from blood, sampled in a trial of the OX40 agonist ivuxolimab. These receptors originate from an adult with an advanced solid tumor such as melanoma, head and neck, liver or kidney cancer.

A few counts support this clone. This chain connects TRBV13 to TRBJ2-3; D gene uncertain. The germline gives CDR1 PRHDT, CDR2 FYEKMQ (reference sequence). Trimming cost V 0 bases and J 6 bases, with 10 bases left between them. The CDR3 covers 14 residues. The CDR3: CASSLGLSGDTQYF. In nucleotides, the CDR3 is TGTGCCAGCAGCTTAGGCCTATCAGGTGATACGCAGTATTTT. Based on the CDR3 plus reference TRBV13 and TRBJ2-3, the full variable domain is AAGVIQSPRHLIKEKRETATLKCYPIPRHDTVYWYQQGPGQDPQFLISFYEKMQSDKGSIPDRFSAQQFSDYHSELNMSSLELGDSALYFCASSLGLSGDTQYFGPGTRLTVL.

The chain is built from TRBV13 and TRBJ2-7; D may be TRBD1 (6 bases). Per the germline V gene, CDR1 is PRHDT and CDR2 is FYEKMQ (reference sequence). The CDR3 runs 17 residues. Trimming stripped 2 bases from V and 2 bases from J, with 19 bases between. The CDR3 loop is CASSLSHRRTATYEQYF. The CDR3 DNA follows: TGTGCCAGCAGCTTAAGTCACAGACGGACAGCCACCTACGAGCAGTACTTC.

The CDR3 sequence is CASSLDSSNQPQHF. The CDR3 region has the DNA TGTGCCAGCAGCCTTGACAGTAGCAATCAGCCCCAGCATTTT. The chain uses TRBV7-6 and TRBJ1-5; D is perhaps TRBD1 (5 bases). CDR3 length: 14 residues. Germline lookup yields CDR1 SGHVS and CDR2 FNYEAQ. V dropped 5 bases and J dropped 0 bases, with 8 bases sitting between them.

The chain is built from TRBV25-1 and TRBJ2-3, with 12 nucleotides matching TRBD2. J was trimmed by 7 bases and V by 8 bases; bases with no gene match: 7. Germline CDR1 and CDR2: MGHDK and SYGVNS. This CDR3 spans 14 amino acids. CDR3 protein: CASVASGGANTQYF. The CDR3 DNA reads TGTGCCAGCGTGGCTAGCGGGGGGGCGAATACGCAGTATTTT.

This clone was counted once. The CDR3 protein is CASSFRQGSNEKLFF. The DNA for the CDR3 is TGTGCCAGCAGTTTTCGACAGGGCAGTAATGAAAAACTGTTTTTT. The chain is built from TRBV6-6 and TRBJ1-4, with TRBD1 identical over 7 bases. CDR3 length: 15 residues. Unmatched junction bases numbered 6, after V lost 4 bases and J lost 4 bases. Germline V lookup: CDR1 MNHNY, CDR2 SVGAGI (reference sequence).

This sequence joins TRBV5-1 and TRBJ2-5, with 11 bases lining up with TRBD2. V shed 3 bases and J 1 base; nucleotides not matched to a gene: 8. Per the germline V gene, CDR1 is SGHRS and CDR2 is YFSETQ. The CDR3 contains 17 residues. CDR3 nucleotides: TGCGCCAGCAGCTCCTCCGGGACTAGCGGTAGCCAAGAGACCCAGTACTTC. Amino acid sequence: CASSSSGTSGSQETQYF.

The rearrangement joins TRBV7-2 to TRBJ1-2; no clear D gene. CDR1 is SGHTA and CDR2 is FQGNSA in the germline V gene. Trimming removed 1 base at V and 6 bases at J, with 9 bases between. The CDR3 has 13 amino acids. In nucleotides, the CDR3 is TGTGCCAGCAGCTTAGTGGGGAGGCATGGCTACACCTTC. Amino acids: CASSLVGRHGYTF.

CDR3 protein: CASSHLLLAGANEQFF. DNA of the CDR3: TGTGCCAGCAGCCACTTATTGCTAGCGGGAGCCAATGAGCAGTTCTTC. V and J are TRBV14 and TRBJ2-1; TRBD2 agrees at 10 bases. The V gene's germline CDR1 is SGHDN and CDR2 FVKESK. Trimming cost V 3 bases and J 6 bases; bases outside gene matches: 8. This CDR3 has 16 amino acids.

The chain carries TRBV7-3 and TRBJ2-7, with 10 bases fitting TRBD2. Germline-derived CDR1 and CDR2 are SGHTA and FQGTGA. Trimming at V came to 4 bases and at J to 4 bases, leaving 7 bases not matched to a gene. This CDR3 spans 15 amino acids. The chain's CDR3 is CASSSPGTSDYEQYF. In DNA form, the CDR3 reads TGTGCCAGCAGCTCGCCCGGGACTAGCGATTACGAGCAGTACTTC. The entire variable domain, with the rest obtained from reference TRBV7-3 and TRBJ2-7, is as follows: GAGVSQTPSNKVTEKGKYVELRCDPISGHTALYWYRQSLGQGPEFLIYFQGTGAADDSGLPNDRFFAVRPEGSVSTLKIQRTERGDSAVYLCASSSPGTSDYEQYFGPGTRLTVT.

This clone showed up just once. This chain uses TRBV11-3 with TRBJ2-7; TRBD1 matches at 7 bases. The germline CDR1 and CDR2 sequences are SGHNT and YENEEA. V was pared by 1 base and J by 4 bases, with 10 bases of the junction left unmatched. There are 16 residues in the CDR3. For the CDR3, the DNA is TGTGCCAGCAGCTTAGTTTCGGGACAGACCAAATACGAGCAGTACTTC. Its protein product is CASSLVSGQTKYEQYF.

A single count supports this clone. Additional DNA sequences in this sample encode the identical CDR3. The V call is TRBV18, the J call TRBJ1-1; D gene unclear. V dropped 6 bases and J dropped 0 bases, with 8 bases sitting between them. CDR1 and CDR2 from the germline V gene are KGHSH and LQKENI. This CDR3 has 13 residues. The CDR3 region has the DNA TGTGCCAGCTCTCCTGGTCTGAACACTGAAGCTTTCTTT. The encoded protein is CASSPGLNTEAFF.

The rearrangement uses TRBV21-1 and TRBJ2-2; the table's D call TRBD2 went unverified against the DNA. TRBV21-1 is marked as a pseudogene. The CDR3 sequence is 15 residues long. CDR3 sequence: CASSKFRGVHRGAVF. As DNA, the CDR3 is TGTGCCAGCAGCAAATTCCGAGGAGTTCACCGGGGAGCTGTTTTT.

The chain joins TRBV27 to TRBJ2-5, with D maybe TRBD2 (5 bases). Germline-derived CDR1 and CDR2 are MNHEY and SMNVEV (reference sequence). V was cut by 2 bases and J by 4 bases, with 11 bases left in between. This CDR3 has 14 amino acids. The CDR3 DNA sequence: TGTGCCAGCAGTTTACGGGCCAGCGGAGAGACCCAGTACTTC. Its protein is CASSLRASGETQYF.

The chain combines TRBV7-2 with TRBJ2-7, with D possibly TRBD1 on 6 matching bases. V gave up 5 bases and J gave up 6 bases, with 14 bases separating them. The germline V gene has CDR1 SGHTA and CDR2 FQGNSA. The CDR3 is 13 residues long. This chain's CDR3 is CASSGGRGGEQYF. The CDR3 DNA reads as TGTGCCAGCAGCGGGGGCAGGGGTGGCGAGCAGTACTTC.

The chain recombines TRBV2 with TRBJ1-5; D gene ambiguous. CDR3 size: 15 residues. Trimming pared 4 bases from V and 2 bases from J, leaving 12 bases between. The germline gives CDR1 SNHLY, CDR2 FYNNEI. The CDR3 spells CASSVESGGNQPQHF. The CDR3 nucleotides are TGTGCCAGCAGTGTTGAGAGCGGGGGCAATCAGCCCCAGCATTTT.

The chain carries TRBV5-1 and TRBJ2-1, with D uncertain. CDR3 length: 14 amino acids. Germline values: CDR1 SGHRS, CDR2 YFSETQ. Trimming removed 0 bases from V and 7 bases from J, with 11 bases in between. CDR3: CASSLERQRNEQFF. In nucleotides, the CDR3 is TGCGCCAGCAGCTTGGAGCGTCAGAGGAATGAGCAGTTCTTC.

The chain carries TRBV7-9 and TRBJ2-1; 7 bases match TRBD2. The V segment lost 1 base and the J segment 10 bases; nucleotides outside the gene matches: 4. This CDR3 is 13 amino acids long. The V gene's germline CDR1 is SEHNR and CDR2 FQNEAQ (reference sequence). The DNA of the CDR3 is TGTGCCAGCAGCTTAGAACTAGCGATCGAGCAGTTCTTC. It encodes CASSLELAIEQFF.

The chain joins TRBV4-1 to TRBJ2-1; 9 bases match TRBD1. This CDR3 has 19 amino acids. Looked up from germline, CDR1 is MGHRA and CDR2 is YSYEKL. V shed 4 bases and J 3 bases; nucleotides not matched to a gene: 16. In nucleotides, the CDR3 is TGCGCCAGCAGCCTAGGGGGACAGGGCTTCGGAAGACGCTACAATGAGCAGTTCTTC. This encodes CASSLGGQGFGRRYNEQFF.

The J gene is TRBJ2-6, the V gene TRBV5-5; possible D gene TRBD2, 5 bases. Germline CDR1 and CDR2: SGHKS and YYEKEE (reference sequence). The CDR3 contains 15 residues. V dropped 4 bases and J dropped 2 bases, with 10 bases sitting between them. The CDR3 reads CASSLARTGANVLTF. CDR3 DNA sequence: TGTGCCAGCAGCCTAGCACGGACTGGGGCCAACGTCCTGACTTTC.

V gene TRBV6-4 combines with J gene TRBJ2-7; D remains ambiguous. Trimming stripped 5 bases from V and 6 bases from J, with 11 bases between. CDR1 and CDR2 (germline): MRHNA, SNTAGT. CDR3 size: 12 residues. The CDR3 loop reads CASSYTPGEQYF. CDR3 nucleotide sequence: TGTGCCAGCAGTTACACCCCTGGCGAGCAGTACTTC.